The 27 T cell receptor beta chains presented below share a single source sample, sequenced in a study of cytomegalovirus exposure and HLA in healthy donors. In the PCR, 60 Vbeta and 13 Jbeta primers were used. Some clones are missing from TCRdb's copy, which holds only in-frame ones; the method was immunoSEQ multiplex PCR. The table shows around 100,000 clones, with 75% occurring only once. Sequenced input: PBMCs. These receptor sequences come from a man aged 50 to 60 in good health and CMV-seronegative.

The rearrangement joins TRBV7-3 to TRBJ2-2, with D uncertain. The length of the CDR3 is 14 residues. V was pared by 5 bases and J by 4 bases, with 11 bases between. Germline V gene data show CDR1 as SGHTA and CDR2 as FQGTGA. This CDR3 reads CASSPDLGTGELFF. Here the CDR3 DNA reads TGTGCCAGCAGCCCCGACTTAGGCACCGGGGAGCTGTTTTTT.

This clone showed up just a few times. In the same sample, other DNA sequences code for this CDR3. The chain has TRBV4-1 and TRBJ1-2; 8 nucleotides match TRBD1. The CDR3 totals 14 residues. Germline-derived CDR1 and CDR2 are MGHRA and YSYEKL. V lost 4 bases, J lost 4 bases, and 5 bases stayed unmatched. Here the CDR3 DNA reads TGCGCCAGCAGCCCTGGACAGGGAGGCTATGGCTACACCTTC. Translating it yields CASSPGQGGYGYTF.

V and J are TRBV25-1 and TRBJ1-1, with TRBD1 matching 11 bases. The V gene's germline CDR1 is MGHDK and CDR2 SYGVNS. J lost 4 bases, V lost 2 bases, and 3 bases had no gene match. The CDR3 is 15 amino acids. CDR3 loop: CASSEPGTGGTEAFF. In DNA, the CDR3 is TGTGCCAGCAGTGAACCCGGGACAGGGGGCACTGAAGCTTTCTTT.

Details on this clone: One end of the junction fails to match germline, which may point to a read error. This chain links TRBV7-7 with TRBJ2-1; 9 positions agree with TRBD2. Germline lookup yields CDR1 SSHAT and CDR2 FNYEAQ (reference sequence). The CDR3 extends over 14 amino acids. The CDR3 sequence: CASSFAGGRDEQFF. The CDR3 DNA sequence: TGTGCTAGCAGCTTTGCGGGGGGGCGGGATGAGCAGTTCTTC.

Comment on this clone: A junction end diverges from the germline sequence, so it may reflect a read error. The CDR3 DNA reads as TGCGGCAGCAGCCAAGAAGTCAGGCAATTAAACACTGAAGCTTTCTTT. It yields the protein CGSSQEVRQLNTEAFF. The chain joins TRBV4-1 to TRBJ1-1; D is unclear. CDR1 is MGHRA, CDR2 YSYEKL, per germline. The CDR3 loop spans 16 amino acids.

The rearrangement links TRBV29-1 to TRBJ2-3; D ambiguous. Germline loops: CDR1 SQVTM, CDR2 ANQGSEA. V lost 6 bases and J lost 6, with 22 bases in between. The CDR3 is 15 residues long. As DNA, the CDR3 is TGCAGCGTCTCCCCCCCACGGTCCCTGGTGGATACGCAGTATTTT. Protein sequence: CSVSPPRSLVDTQYF.

This clone came up a few times. The V gene is TRBV30, the J gene TRBJ2-5, with TRBD1 matching over 7 bases. This CDR3 region has 13 residues. Germline assignment: CDR1 GTSNPN and CDR2 SVGIG (reference sequence). V dropped 4 bases and J dropped 1; count of bases not matched to a gene: 3. Here the CDR3 DNA reads TGTGCCTGGACAGGGGGTCCCCAAGAGACCCAGTACTTC. It is translated as CAWTGGPQETQYF.

The chain joins TRBV6-5 to TRBJ2-1, with D uncertain. The V end lost 7 bases, the J end lost 7 bases, and 14 bases lay between the germline ends. CDR1 and CDR2 from the germline V gene are MNHEY and SVGAGI. The CDR3 totals 13 residues. The CDR3 DNA reads TGTGCCAGCACCCTACCCGGTCGGAATGAGCAGTTCTTC. Amino acid sequence: CASTLPGRNEQFF.

This clone turned up a few times. V gene TRBV7-9 combines with J gene TRBJ1-1; D gene uncertain. With 3 bases removed from V and 1 base from J, the gap between germline ends came to 12 bases. The CDR3 has 15 residues. Germline assignment: CDR1 SEHNR and CDR2 FQNEAQ (reference sequence). CDR3 protein: CASSLTSSTNTEAFF. The DNA of the CDR3 is TGTGCCAGCAGCTTGACTAGTTCTACGAACACTGAAGCTTTCTTT.

This clone turned up a few times. This rearrangement joins TRBV5-4 to TRBJ2-3; 7 bases align to TRBD1. Losses at the gene ends were 0 bases for V and 4 bases for J; bases not matched to a gene: 2. CDR3 length: 14 amino acids. The V gene's germline CDR1 is SGHNT and CDR2 YYREEE (reference sequence). The CDR3, as DNA: TGTGCCAGCAGCTTGGACAGGGGAGCAGATACGCAGTATTTT. This gives the protein CASSLDRGADTQYF.

V is TRBV30 and J is TRBJ2-7; 7 bases line up with TRBD1. Germline loops: CDR1 GTSNPN, CDR2 SVGIG (reference sequence). The junction had 3 bases not matched to a gene; V was cut back by 2 bases and J by 2 bases. The CDR3 totals 13 residues. This CDR3 is CAWSPGQPYEQYF. The CDR3, as DNA: TGTGCCTGGAGTCCGGGACAGCCCTACGAGCAGTACTTC.

The chain combines TRBV7-3 with TRBJ1-1, with D unresolved. CDR1 is SGHTA and CDR2 is FQGTGA in the germline V gene. The CDR3 sequence is 15 residues long. Trimming left V 2 bases short and J 1 base short, with 11 bases between. CDR3 sequence reads: CASSLESGRNTEAFF. DNA for the CDR3: TGTGCCAGCAGCTTAGAAAGCGGGAGGAACACTGAAGCTTTCTTT.

The V and J genes are TRBV7-9 and TRBJ1-4; D gene uncertain. Trimming pared 1 base from V and 8 bases from J, leaving 14 bases between. The CDR3 runs to 15 residues. Germline values: CDR1 SEHNR, CDR2 FQNEAQ (reference sequence). This chain's CDR3 is CASSLDGGPLEKLFF. The CDR3 coding sequence is TGTGCCAGCAGCTTAGATGGAGGGCCTCTGGAAAAACTGTTTTTT.

A single count supports this clone. The rearrangement links TRBV5-4 to TRBJ2-5; D possibly corresponds to TRBD2 (7 bases). This CDR3 comprises 16 residues. V was shortened by 4 bases and J by 4 bases, with 20 bases between the two germline ends. The germline CDR1 and CDR2 sequences are SGHNT and YYREEE (reference sequence). This CDR3 is CASSLMGAGEGETQYF. CDR3 sequence (DNA): TGTGCCAGCAGCCTAATGGGTGCAGGGGAGGGAGAGACCCAGTACTTC.

This sequence joins TRBV20-1 and TRBJ2-5; no definite D call. Looked up from germline, CDR1 is DFQATT and CDR2 is SNEGSKA (reference sequence). There are 11 residues in the CDR3. The germline V and J ends were trimmed by 5 bases and 2 bases, with 6 bases remaining between them. The CDR3 sequence: CSAQTQETQYF. The DNA of the CDR3 is TGCAGTGCTCAGACACAAGAGACCCAGTACTTC.

The chain couples TRBV6-5 to TRBJ2-7, with TRBD2 matching 11 bases. CDR3 length equals 16 residues. Germline V gives CDR1 MNHEY, CDR2 SVGAGI. The V gene end was trimmed by 4 bases and the J gene end by 3 bases; junction bases not matched to a gene: 8. The CDR3 region has the DNA TGTGCCAGCAGTTCCTTGACTAGCGGGACAGTCTACGAGCAGTACTTC. This encodes CASSSLTSGTVYEQYF.

The chain links TRBV7-8 to TRBJ2-7; possible D gene TRBD1, 6 bases. V lost 6 bases and J lost 7, with 16 bases in between. The CDR3 spans 13 residues. The germline V gene encodes CDR1 SGHVS and CDR2 FQNEAQ. The CDR3 coding sequence is TGTGCCAGCAGTTTGGGGGCGCAAAGGGAGCAGTACTTC. It codes for CASSLGAQREQYF.

The chain uses TRBV2 and TRBJ2-7; the match to TRBD1 covers 7 bases. CDR1 is SNHLY, CDR2 FYNNEI, per germline. J lost 4 bases, V lost 2 bases, and 5 bases had no gene match. This CDR3 is 14 amino acids long. This chain's CDR3 is CASSENRGWYEQYF. In DNA, the CDR3 is TGTGCCAGCAGTGAAAACAGGGGATGGTACGAGCAGTACTTC.

This chain links TRBV5-1 with TRBJ2-1; a possible D gene is TRBD2 (6 bases). This CDR3 contains 14 residues. V lost 3 bases and J 4 bases, leaving 11 bases between the germline ends. Germline V lookup: CDR1 SGHRS, CDR2 YFSETQ. The CDR3 DNA follows: TGCGCCAGCAGCTGGGAGACTAGTTACAATGAGCAGTTCTTC. Translating it yields CASSWETSYNEQFF.

This clone appeared a single time. The chain has TRBV10-3 and TRBJ2-3, with 7 bases that match TRBD2. V dropped 4 bases and J dropped 0; count of bases not matched to a gene: 1. Germline V lookup: CDR1 ENHRY, CDR2 SYGVKD. This CDR3 region has 14 residues. CDR3 region: CAISAGGSTDTQYF. The CDR3 DNA sequence: TGTGCCATCAGTGCCGGGGGGAGCACAGATACGCAGTATTTT.

The chain recombines TRBV30 with TRBJ1-5; TRBD1 aligns across 9 bases. Germline assignment: CDR1 GTSNPN and CDR2 SVGIG (reference sequence). Trimming took 2 bases from V and 5 from J; bases not matched to a gene: 4. The CDR3 is 14 amino acids. For the CDR3, the DNA is TGTGCCTGGAGTCCCCGGGACAGGGATCAGCCCCAGCATTTT. As protein: CAWSPRDRDQPQHF.

This clone was seen only a few times. The V gene is TRBV27, the J gene TRBJ2-1, with TRBD2 matching over 11 bases. Germline V CDR1 and CDR2: MNHEY, SMNVEV (reference sequence). The CDR3 contains 16 residues. V shed 6 bases and J 6 bases; nucleotides not matched to a gene: 10. DNA for the CDR3: TGTGCCAGCAGCCCCGTAGCGGGAGGGCTGAGCAATGAGCAGTTCTTC. It yields the protein CASSPVAGGLSNEQFF.

The chain combines TRBV5-1 with TRBJ2-6; D unclear. With 0 bases removed from V and 0 bases from J, the gap between germline ends came to 4 bases. The CDR3 spans 15 residues. Germline V gives CDR1 SGHRS, CDR2 YFSETQ. The CDR3 DNA sequence: TGCGCCAGCAGCTTGGAGAGCTCTGGGGCCAACGTCCTGACTTTC. Protein sequence: CASSLESSGANVLTF.

This rearrangement joins TRBV2 to TRBJ2-3; 7 bases map to TRBD1. The CDR3 covers 16 residues. Per the germline V gene, CDR1 is SNHLY and CDR2 is FYNNEI. V dropped 2 bases and J dropped 2; count of bases not matched to a gene: 7. CDR3 sequence (DNA): TGTGCCAGCAGTGAAAAGGGGGCTCGGCACACAGATACGCAGTATTTT. It specifies CASSEKGARHTDTQYF. The variable domain in full, completed from reference TRBV2 and TRBJ2-3, reads EPEVTQTPSHQVTQMGQEVILRCVPISNHLYFYWYRQILGQKVEFLVSFYNNEISEKSEIFDDQFSVERPDGSNFTLKIRSTKLEDSAMYFCASSEKGARHTDTQYFGPGTRLTVL.

There are a few counts of this clone. The chain recombines TRBV19 with TRBJ1-3; D gene ambiguous. The CDR3 covers 13 residues. V was trimmed by 10 bases and J by 0 bases, leaving 10 bases between them. CDR1 is LNHDA and CDR2 is SQIVND in the germline V gene (reference sequence). The CDR3 spells CATLGSSGNTIYF. CDR3 in DNA: TGTGCCACCCTCGGGAGCTCTGGAAACACCATATATTTT.

The table lists this clone with a count of one. The chain recombines TRBV29-1 with TRBJ2-2; 11 nucleotides align to TRBD1. V was clipped by 6 bases and J by 6 bases; unmatched bases: 3. The germline V gene has CDR1 SQVTM and CDR2 ANQGSEA. This CDR3 is built from 13 residues. The CDR3 bases are TGCAGCGTGGGGACAGGGGGTGCCGGGGAGCTGTTTTTT. This sequence encodes CSVGTGGAGELFF.

This clone was recorded many times. The rearrangement joins TRBV5-1 to TRBJ1-1; 8 positions agree with TRBD1. CDR3 length: 15 amino acids. Per the germline V gene, CDR1 is SGHRS and CDR2 is YFSETQ. V trimming: 0 bases; J trimming: 1 base; junction bases outside the gene matches: 2. The CDR3: CASSLAQGANTEAFF. CDR3 sequence (DNA): TGCGCCAGCAGCTTGGCTCAGGGGGCGAACACTGAAGCTTTCTTT.